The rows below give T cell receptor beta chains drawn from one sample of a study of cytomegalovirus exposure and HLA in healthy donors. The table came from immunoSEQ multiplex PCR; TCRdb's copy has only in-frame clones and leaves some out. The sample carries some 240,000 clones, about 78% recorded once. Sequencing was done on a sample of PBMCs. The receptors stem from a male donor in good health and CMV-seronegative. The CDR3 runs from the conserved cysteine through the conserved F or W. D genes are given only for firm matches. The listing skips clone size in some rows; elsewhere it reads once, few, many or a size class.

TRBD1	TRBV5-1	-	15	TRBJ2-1	CASSFPRQGAEEQFF	TGCGCCAGCAGCTTCCCAAGACAGGGGGCGGAAGAGCAGTTCTTC
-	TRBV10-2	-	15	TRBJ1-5	CASSESGGFNQPQHF	TGCGCCAGCAGTGAGTCGGGGGGGTTCAATCAGCCCCAGCATTTT
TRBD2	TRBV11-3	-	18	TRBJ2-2	CASSIRTSGVTNTGELFF	TGTGCCAGCAGCATCAGGACTAGCGGGGTTACGAACACCGGGGAGCTGTTTTTT
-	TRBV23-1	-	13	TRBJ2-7	CASIPGLGYEQYF	TGCGCCAGCATCCCAGGGCTGGGCTACGAGCAGTACTTC
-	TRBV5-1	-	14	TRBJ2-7	CASSLDELLYEQYF	TGCGCCAGCAGCTTGGATGAACTCCTCTACGAGCAGTACTTC
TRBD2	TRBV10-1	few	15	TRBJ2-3	CASSALAGVTDTQYF	TGCGCCAGCAGTGCCCTAGCGGGAGTTACAGATACGCAGTATTTT
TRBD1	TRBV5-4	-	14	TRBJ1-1	CASSYGTGNTEAFF	TGTGCCAGCAGCTACGGGACAGGGAACACTGAAGCTTTCTTT
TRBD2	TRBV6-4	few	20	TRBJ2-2	CASTRRRGASGRSNTGELFF	TGTGCCAGCACCCGGAGGCGAGGGGCTAGCGGGAGATCGAACACCGGGGAGCTGTTTTTT
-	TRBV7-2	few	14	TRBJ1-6	CASTQRREGAPLHF	TGTGCCAGCACCCAAAGGAGGGAGGGGGCACCCCTCCACTTT
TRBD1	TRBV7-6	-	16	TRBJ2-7	CASSVSPGQGAREQYF	TGTGCCAGCAGCGTTTCTCCCGGACAGGGGGCGAGGGAGCAGTACTTC
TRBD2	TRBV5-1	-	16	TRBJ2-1	CASSLAGTSGRSEQFF	TGCGCCAGCAGCTTGGCGGGGACTAGCGGGAGATCTGAGCAGTTCTTC
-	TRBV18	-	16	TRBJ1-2	CASSNGGIHGNYGYTF	TGTGCCAGCTCAAATGGAGGGATTCACGGTAACTATGGCTACACCTTC
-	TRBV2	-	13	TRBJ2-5	CASRTDIQETQYF	TGTGCCAGCAGGACAGACATTCAAGAGACCCAGTACTTC
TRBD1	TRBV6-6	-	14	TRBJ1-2	CASILTGVNYGYTF	TGTGCCAGCATCCTGACAGGGGTCAACTATGGCTACACCTTC